The rows below give T cell receptor beta chains drawn from one sample of a study of T cells after yellow fever vaccination. MiXCR, applied by TCRdb to the 5' RACE reads, yields one record per CDR3 protein. The repertoire holds some 350,000 distinct CDR3 sequences, with about 9.9% as singletons. The sequenced sample was PBMCs, obtained on the day of the first yellow fever vaccination. These receptors were collected from a young man who received the YFV17D yellow fever vaccine. Each CDR3 is given with its conserved first and last residue. The order of the fields is CDR3 length, clone size, D gene, V gene, J gene, CDR3 DNA, CDR3 protein. A D gene is named only where the DNA matches it firmly. Where a row states a size, it is once, few, many or the class of an expanded clone; other rows omit it.

>13|NA|NA|TRBV4-3|TRBJ1-3
TGCGCCAGCAGCCAAGATCTTGGAAACACCATATATTTT
CASSQDLGNTIYF
>16|few|NA|TRBV20-1|TRBJ2-2
TGCAGTGCTCTCAGATACTTCGAAGAGAACACCGGGGAGCTGTTTTTT
CSALRYFEENTGELFF
>15|few|TRBD1|TRBV30|TRBJ1-6
TGTGCCAGAAGGGACAGTAGCTCCTATAATTCACCCCTCCACTTT
CARRDSSSYNSPLHF
>17|many|NA|TRBV27|TRBJ1-5
TGTGCCAGCAGTTTACGAGGACGGACTAATAGCAATCAGCCCCAGCATTTT
CASSLRGRTNSNQPQHF
>16|many|TRBD2|TRBV5-4|TRBJ2-1
TGTGCCAGCAGCCGACCTAGCGGGGGGGCCTACAATGAGCAGTTCTTC
CASSRPSGGAYNEQFF
>12|few|NA|TRBV7-9|TRBJ2-1
TGTGCCAGCAGCCGCCGAACTAATGAGCAGTTCTTC
CASSRRTNEQFF
>17|few|TRBD2|TRBV7-9|TRBJ2-1
TGTGCCAGCAGCTTAGGGACTAGCGGGGCCTCCGTCGATGAGCAGTTCTTC
CASSLGTSGASVDEQFF
>13|once|NA|TRBV28|TRBJ1-2
TGTGCCAGCATCTCTAGGGGTTGGGATGGCTACACCTTC
CASISRGWDGYTF
>13|many|NA|TRBV7-2|TRBJ2-1
TGTGCCAGCAGCTTGACAGGTTACAATGAGCAGTTCTTC
CASSLTGYNEQFF
>14|NA|NA|TRBV29-1|TRBJ2-5
TGCAGCGTTGAAAAGACAGCTCGCGGAGAGACCCAGTACTTC
CSVEKTARGETQYF
>14|NA|NA|TRBV7-2|TRBJ2-1
TGTGCCAGCAGCTGGGACGGGGGCCCCAATGAGCAGTTCTTC
CASSWDGGPNEQFF
>15|few|TRBD2|TRBV7-8|TRBJ2-3
TGTGCCAGCAGCTCTCTAGCGGGGGGTATAGATACGCAGTATTTT
CASSSLAGGIDTQYF
>13|NA|NA|TRBV4-2|TRBJ2-1
TGTGCCAGCAGCCAAGCGGACGGCAATGAGCAGTTCTTC
CASSQADGNEQFF
>15|few|NA|TRBV6-1|TRBJ2-3
TGTGCCAGCAGTAGGACTGGTTCTAGCACAGATACGCAGTATTTT
CASSRTGSSTDTQYF
>15|NA|TRBD2|TRBV11-2|TRBJ2-5
TGTGCCAGCAGCTCCTCCAGCGGGGTAGGAGAGACCCAGTACTTC
CASSSSSGVGETQYF
>14|NA|TRBD1|TRBV7-2|TRBJ1-2
TGTGCCAGCAGACCCTGGGACAGACCATATGGCTACACCTTC
CASRPWDRPYGYTF
>12|few|NA|TRBV4-3|TRBJ2-7
TGCGCCAGCAGCCAAAGACAGGCCGAGCAGTACTTC
CASSQRQAEQYF
>14|few|NA|TRBV2|TRBJ2-7
TGTGCCGCAATGAGGGGCAGGGAAGGATACGAGCAGTACTTC
CAAMRGREGYEQYF
>12|NA|NA|TRBV20-1|TRBJ1-2
TGCAGTGCTAGTTTTGGGGGGTTTGACTACACCTTC
CSASFGGFDYTF
>19|NA|TRBD2|TRBV11-2|TRBJ2-3
TGTGCCAGCAGCTTAGGTACCCTAGCGGGGGTACGGGGGAGAGGTACGCAGTATTTT
CASSLGTLAGVRGRGTQYF
>16|few|TRBD2|TRBV29-1|TRBJ2-1
TGCAGCGTTGAATTTGGGACTGGCGGGGGGAGGAATGAGCAGTTCTTC
CSVEFGTGGGRNEQFF
>16|few|TRBD1|TRBV5-6|TRBJ1-2
TGTGCCAGCAGCTTGGCACCGACAGGGTCGAACTATGGCTACACCTTC
CASSLAPTGSNYGYTF
>15|NA|NA|TRBV20-1|TRBJ2-1
TGCAGTGCTATGTTGTTGGGTGCAGGGTACAATGAGCAGTTCTTC
CSAMLLGAGYNEQFF
>14|NA|NA|TRBV25-1|TRBJ2-6
TGTGCCAGCAGTGATCACTCTGGGGCCAACGTCCTGACTTTC
CASSDHSGANVLTF
>13|many|NA|TRBV20-1|TRBJ2-5
TGCAGTGCTAGGGAGGGTCGGCAAGAGACCCAGTACTTC
CSAREGRQETQYF
>16|NA|NA|TRBV4-1|TRBJ2-3
TGCGCCAGCAGCCAAGCTTGGGGGGGGCCCCTAGATACGCAGTATTTT
CASSQAWGGPLDTQYF
>14|many|TRBD2|TRBV9|TRBJ2-1
TGTGCCAGCAGCGGGGGAGCTAGCGGGAATGAGCAGTTCTTC
CASSGGASGNEQFF
>14|NA|NA|TRBV2|TRBJ2-5
TGTGCCAGCAATAGGGGACAAACACAAGAGACCCAGTACTTC
CASNRGQTQETQYF
>14|many|NA|TRBV12-3/TRBV12-4|TRBJ1-2
TGTGCCAGCAGATCCGTCAGGGTTAACTATGGCTACACCTTC
CASRSVRVNYGYTF
>16|NA|TRBD1|TRBV7-3|TRBJ1-6
TGTGCCAGCAGCTTAGGGGGGGGACAGACGAATTCACCCCTCCACTTT
CASSLGGGQTNSPLHF
>14|few|NA|TRBV20-1|TRBJ2-1
TGCAGTGCTAGGTTCTGGGGGACCTACAATGAGCAGTTCTTC
CSARFWGTYNEQFF
>13|few|TRBD1|TRBV7-9|TRBJ1-1
TGTGCCAGCAGCTTAGCCAGGGGGCCTGAAGCTTTCTTT
CASSLARGPEAFF
>15|NA|NA|TRBV19|TRBJ2-1
TGTGCCAGTAGTATTAGGGTTTTTGGGCCAGTCGAGCAGTTCTTC
CASSIRVFGPVEQFF
>14|NA|NA|TRBV12-3/TRBV12-4|TRBJ1-1
TGTGCCAGCAGTTTTGGACAGCCCAACACTGAAGCTTTCTTT
CASSFGQPNTEAFF
>16|few|NA|TRBV4-3|TRBJ2-3
TGCGCCAGCAGCCAAGGCCCGCCTAGCCCCACAGATACGCAGTATTTT
CASSQGPPSPTDTQYF